Listed here is a single T cell receptor beta chain. Gene names are mouse gene names. With the read ending 1 residue before the CDR3 end, the germline J gene is used to fill in that end. Assay: immunoSEQ multiplex PCR; the TCRdb copy retains only in-frame clones and omits some. The sample yields about 16,000 clones, roughly three quarters seen once. The data stem from a study of tissue T cells after allogeneic stem cell transplantation. Germline-derived CDR1 and CDR2 are LGHDT and YNNKQL (reference sequence). V lost 4 bases and J lost 2; bases outside the gene matches: 5. The CDR3 totals 15 residues. The sequence was obtained from a female BALB/c mouse in good health. MHC haplotype of the strain: H2-d. The chain uses TRBV4 and TRBJ2-4; TRBD2 agrees at 8 bases. The sample comprised spleen. Here the CDR3 reads CASSSRLGIQNTLYF. The sequenced part of the CDR3 DNA is TGTGCCAGCAGCTCCCGACTGGGGATTCAAAACACCTTGTAC.